The next 27 T cell receptor beta chains were all read from a single sample in a study of blood T cell repertoires in COVID-19. The table came from immunoSEQ multiplex PCR; TCRdb's copy has only in-frame clones and leaves some out. The table records under 300,000 clones, approximately 78% of them present only once. Sequencing was carried out using peripheral blood. These TCRs come from a woman aged 55-69 years with active or convalescent COVID-19.

As concerns this clone: Other DNA variants within this sample encode the same CDR3. CDR3 coding DNA: TGTGCCAGCAGTCCCACAGGGGGTGGCTACACCTTC. It specifies CASSPTGGGYTF. The chain has TRBV9 and TRBJ1-2, with TRBD1 identical over 8 bases. The CDR3 length is 12 residues. With V trimmed by 5 bases and J by 7 bases, 4 bases remained unmatched. Germline-derived CDR1 and CDR2 are SGDLS and YYNGEE.

The rearrangement links TRBV6-1 to TRBJ1-5; D gene ambiguous. Germline assignment: CDR1 MNHNS and CDR2 SASEGT. The CDR3 extends over 13 amino acids. Trimming took 7 bases from V and 2 from J, leaving 9 bases between them. In DNA form, the CDR3 reads TGTGCCAGCAACCGGGATGGCAATCAGCCCCAGCATTTT. Its protein is CASNRDGNQPQHF.

The rearrangement joins TRBV19 to TRBJ1-2; 7 nucleotides align to TRBD1. The CDR3 totals 14 residues. After removal of 6 bases from V and 6 bases from J, the junction contained 10 bases not matched to a gene. Germline V gives CDR1 LNHDA, CDR2 SQIVND (reference sequence). CDR3 DNA sequence: TGTGCCAGTAGGGCTCCGGGACAGACTAATGGCTACACCTTC. The encoded protein is CASRAPGQTNGYTF.

This chain connects TRBV5-1 to TRBJ2-7, with 7 nucleotides matching TRBD1. The CDR3 has 17 amino acids. From germline, CDR1 is SGHRS and CDR2 YFSETQ. J was trimmed by 2 bases and V by 5 bases; bases with no gene match: 16. CDR3 sequence (DNA): TGCGCCAGCAGAGTCCAGACCAAGGGACAGTTCGCCTACGAGCAGTACTTC. Protein product: CASRVQTKGQFAYEQYF.

This clone was observed once. The chain couples TRBV7-9 to TRBJ2-3, with 11 bases identical to TRBD2. The trim removed 4 bases at V and 5 bases at J, leaving 5 bases unmatched. The CDR3 has 15 amino acids. Germline V CDR1 and CDR2: SEHNR, FQNEAQ (reference sequence). The chain's CDR3 is CASSSVAGGQDTQYF. The CDR3 nucleotides read TGTGCCAGCAGCTCGGTAGCGGGGGGGCAAGATACGCAGTATTTT.

The J gene is TRBJ2-7, the V gene TRBV23-1; TRBD1 aligns across 8 bases. TRBV23-1 falls under the ORF class, with uncertain function. The J segment lost 4 bases and the V segment lost 8 bases, leaving 13 bases of the junction unmatched. This CDR3 region has 15 residues. The DNA of the CDR3 is TGCGCCAGCGGCCTGAGACAGGGGAACATTTACGAGCAGTACTTC. This encodes CASGLRQGNIYEQYF.

V and J are TRBV2 and TRBJ2-3; TRBD2 matches 12 bases. CDR1 is SNHLY and CDR2 is FYNNEI in the germline V gene. The V gene end was trimmed by 7 bases and the J gene end by 2 bases; junction bases not matched to a gene: 16. The CDR3 length is 19 residues. In nucleotides, the CDR3 is TGTGCCAGCACCTTCCGGCTAGCGGGGGGGCGTTCGAACACAGATACGCAGTATTTT. Translated: CASTFRLAGGRSNTDTQYF.

The chain combines TRBV4-3 with TRBJ1-1, with unresolved D. This CDR3 contains 13 residues. Germline V gives CDR1 LGHNA, CDR2 YSLEER. The germline V and J ends were trimmed by 4 bases and 6 bases, with 12 bases remaining between them. CDR3 amino acids: CASSLLRAAEAFF. CDR3 sequence (DNA): TGCGCCAGCAGCCTCTTGAGGGCGGCTGAAGCTTTCTTT.

The chain carries TRBV12-3 or TRBV12-4 and TRBJ1-2, with D maybe TRBD1 (6 bases). The V gene lost 4 bases and the J gene lost 6 bases, with 12 bases spanning the gap. CDR3 size: 13 residues. CDR3 loop: CASSSRGSDGYTF. The DNA of the CDR3 is TGTGCCAGCAGTTCCAGGGGATCTGATGGCTACACCTTC.

The J gene is TRBJ2-1, the V gene TRBV7-2; D not resolved. CDR3 length: 12 amino acids. V was trimmed by 2 bases and J by 9 bases, leaving 8 bases between them. Germline lookup yields CDR1 SGHTA and CDR2 FQGNSA. The CDR3 DNA reads TGTGCCAGCAGCTTATCCAAAATTGAGCAGTTCTTC. Translating it yields CASSLSKIEQFF.

The chain employs TRBV6-5 and TRBJ1-2, with a tentative D call TRBD1 (5 bases). CDR1 is MNHEY and CDR2 is SVGAGI in the germline V gene. The CDR3 is 14 residues long. Trimming cost V 2 bases and J 7 bases, with 14 bases left between them. CDR3 coding DNA: TGTGCCAGCAGTTACGGGAGGGGCTCAGGTGGCTACACCTTC. Its protein product is CASSYGRGSGGYTF.

This clone came up a few times. Written as DNA, the CDR3 is TGTGCCAGCAGCCCGTATGAGGGTCAGCAGTACTTC. Translation gives CASSPYEGQQYF. The V gene is TRBV7-2, the J gene TRBJ2-7; tentative D call: TRBD2 (5 bases). V was shortened by 5 bases and J by 8 bases, with 13 bases between the two germline ends. The CDR3 contains 12 residues. The germline V gene encodes CDR1 SGHTA and CDR2 FQGNSA.

This sequence joins TRBV6-1 and TRBJ1-2, with TRBD1 matching over 8 bases. There are 14 residues in the CDR3. V trimming: 2 bases; J trimming: 5 bases; junction bases outside the gene matches: 4. Germline lookup yields CDR1 MNHNS and CDR2 SASEGT. The CDR3 loop is CASSESGQGYGYTF. CDR3 bases: TGTGCCAGCAGTGAAAGCGGACAGGGTTATGGCTACACCTTC.

This chain joins TRBV19 and TRBJ2-3; D is perhaps TRBD1 (6 bases). CDR1 and CDR2 from the germline V gene are LNHDA and SQIVND (reference sequence). There are 11 residues in the CDR3. Trimming left V 10 bases short and J 6 bases short, with 11 bases between. The CDR3 DNA sequence: TGTGCCACCGATACAGGGGATACGCAGTATTTT. Residues: CATDTGDTQYF.

This chain uses TRBV4-3 with TRBJ2-3, with 10 bases that match TRBD1. Germline lookup yields CDR1 LGHNA and CDR2 YSLEER. The CDR3 contains 17 residues. Trimming removed 1 base from V and 3 bases from J; junction bases left unmatched: 7. In DNA form, the CDR3 reads TGCGCCAGCAGCCAAGTGGGGACAGGGGTGTTTACAGATACGCAGTATTTT. It translates to CASSQVGTGVFTDTQYF.

The CDR3 sequence: CAWRLQGDTEAFF. CDR3 coding DNA: TGTGCCTGGAGGTTACAGGGCGACACTGAAGCTTTCTTT. The chain joins TRBV30 to TRBJ1-1; tentatively, D is TRBD1 (6 bases). The germline V and J ends were trimmed by 3 bases and 3 bases, with 11 bases remaining between them. This CDR3 comprises 13 residues. Germline lookup yields CDR1 GTSNPN and CDR2 SVGIG (reference sequence).

The chain couples TRBV4-3 to TRBJ1-2; TRBD1 matches 8 bases. Germline lookup yields CDR1 LGHNA and CDR2 YSLEER. The CDR3 length is 14 residues. The V segment lost 4 bases and the J segment 2 bases; nucleotides outside the gene matches: 3. This CDR3 is CASSPGDRNYGYTF. Here the CDR3 DNA reads TGCGCCAGCAGCCCCGGGGACAGGAACTATGGCTACACCTTC.

V is TRBV30 and J is TRBJ1-2; the match to TRBD1 covers 8 bases. The CDR3 has 15 amino acids. Per the germline V gene, CDR1 is GTSNPN and CDR2 is SVGIG (reference sequence). V lost 1 base to trimming and J lost 0 bases; unmatched junction nucleotides: 4. CDR3 amino acids: CAWSDRQGPNYGYTF. The CDR3 nucleotides are TGTGCCTGGAGTGACCGACAGGGGCCTAACTATGGCTACACCTTC.

V gene TRBV5-6 combines with J gene TRBJ1-2; D ambiguous. CDR1 SGHDT and CDR2 YYEEEE come from the germline V gene. CDR3 length equals 15 residues. V lost 0 bases to trimming and J lost 4 bases, with 13 bases between them. Here the CDR3 reads CASSLEQSPLYGYTF. The CDR3 nucleotides read TGTGCCAGCAGCTTGGAACAGTCGCCGCTCTATGGCTACACCTTC.

This clone was found once. The rearrangement uses TRBV24-1 and TRBJ2-1; D remains ambiguous. V shed 3 bases and J shed 6 bases, with 8 bases lying between them. Germline V gene sequence: CDR1 KGHDR, CDR2 SFDVKD. The length of the CDR3 is 13 residues. The chain's CDR3 is CATSDPQINEQFF. CDR3 DNA: TGTGCCACCAGTGATCCCCAGATCAATGAGCAGTTCTTC.

The chain combines TRBV28 with TRBJ1-2; D not certain. The CDR3 loop spans 13 amino acids. Germline V CDR1 and CDR2: MDHEN, SYDVKM. V was trimmed by 3 bases and J by 0 bases, leaving 5 bases between them. The CDR3 sequence: CASSLVANYGYTF. As DNA, the CDR3 is TGTGCCAGCAGTTTGGTAGCTAACTATGGCTACACCTTC.

The chain uses TRBV27 and TRBJ2-5, with D possibly TRBD1 on 5 matching bases. From germline, CDR1 is MNHEY and CDR2 SMNVEV (reference sequence). The CDR3 runs 14 residues. Trimming cost V 5 bases and J 5 bases, with 15 bases left between them. CDR3 protein: CASSIRVGGETQYF. CDR3 sequence (DNA): TGTGCCAGCAGTATCAGGGTGGGTGGGGAGACCCAGTACTTC.

The chain employs TRBV27 and TRBJ2-5, with TRBD2 as a possible D gene (5 bases). The V gene lost 6 bases and the J gene lost 5 bases, with 13 bases spanning the gap. This CDR3 is 13 amino acids long. CDR1 is MNHEY and CDR2 is SMNVEV in the germline V gene (reference sequence). CDR3 bases: TGTGCCAGCAGCCCGACGGGGTTGGAGACCCAGTACTTC. Residues: CASSPTGLETQYF.

The chain uses TRBV7-9 and TRBJ2-2; the D is unclear. This CDR3 is built from 17 residues. Germline V gives CDR1 SEHNR, CDR2 FQNEAQ (reference sequence). Trimming shortened V by 1 base and J by 0 bases, and 12 bases separated the two germline ends. The CDR3 coding sequence is TGTGCCAGCAGCTTAGGAGTACAGCCATCGAACACCGGGGAGCTGTTTTTT. Amino acid sequence: CASSLGVQPSNTGELFF.

V is TRBV19 and J is TRBJ2-2; no firm D call. With 7 bases removed from V and 6 bases from J, the gap between germline ends came to 12 bases. The CDR3 has 13 amino acids. In germline, CDR1 is LNHDA, CDR2 SQIVND (reference sequence). The chain's CDR3 is CASTRRQAGELFF. The CDR3 DNA follows: TGTGCCAGTACCCGTAGACAAGCCGGGGAGCTGTTTTTT.

The chain links TRBV6-5 to TRBJ1-1; 8 nucleotides match TRBD1. This CDR3 has 14 residues. V shed 0 bases, J shed 5 bases, and the junction held 2 bases outside the gene matches. CDR1 is MNHEY, CDR2 SVGAGI, per germline. CDR3 sequence: CASSYSTGVTEAFF. The CDR3 DNA follows: TGTGCCAGCAGTTACTCGACAGGGGTTACTGAAGCTTTCTTT.

The chain is built from TRBV6-5 and TRBJ2-2, with D possibly being TRBD1 (6 bases). In germline, CDR1 is MNHEY, CDR2 SVGAGI. V lost 7 bases and J lost 2, with 14 bases in between. The CDR3 runs 15 residues. This CDR3 reads CASNRDTRNTGELFF. CDR3 DNA sequence: TGTGCCAGCAACAGGGATACCCGAAACACCGGGGAGCTGTTTTTT.